This entry describes one T cell receptor (beta chain). TCRdb called the reads again in MiXCR, with one record for every CDR3 protein. The data contain 80,000 to 100,000 distinct CDR3 sequences, around a third of them seen just once; the ten biggest clones take up roughly 2.2%. Germline loops: CDR1 SGHVS, CDR2 FQNEAQ. The CDR3 spans 15 residues. V shed 5 bases and J 2 bases; nucleotides not matched to a gene: 5. The data were taken from a study of type 1 regulatory T cells. For the study at large: T-allo10 is an in vitro-generated, Tr1-enriched CD4 T cell product specific for alloantigen.

This sequence was found in a human donor in good health. The sample was CD4+ T cells, either the whole sample or a sorted fraction (not recorded which). This chain joins TRBV7-8 and TRBJ2-5; 10 bases fit TRBD1. In DNA form, the CDR3 reads TGTGCCAGCAGCCCCGGGACAGGGGCGCAAGAGACCCAGTACTTC. Amino acids: CASSPGTGAQETQYF.